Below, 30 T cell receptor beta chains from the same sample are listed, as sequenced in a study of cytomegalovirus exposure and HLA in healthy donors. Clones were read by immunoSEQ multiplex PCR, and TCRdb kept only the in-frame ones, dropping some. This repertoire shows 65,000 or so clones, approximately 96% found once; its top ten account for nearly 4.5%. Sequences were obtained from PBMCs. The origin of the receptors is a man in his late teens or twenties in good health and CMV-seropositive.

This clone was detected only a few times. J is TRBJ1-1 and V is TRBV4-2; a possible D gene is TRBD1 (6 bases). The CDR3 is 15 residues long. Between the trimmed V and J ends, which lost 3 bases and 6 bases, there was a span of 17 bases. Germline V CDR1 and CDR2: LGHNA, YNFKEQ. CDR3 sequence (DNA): TGTGCCAGCAGCCACGACCGGACTCGACAGGCTGAAGCTTTCTTT. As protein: CASSHDRTRQAEAFF.

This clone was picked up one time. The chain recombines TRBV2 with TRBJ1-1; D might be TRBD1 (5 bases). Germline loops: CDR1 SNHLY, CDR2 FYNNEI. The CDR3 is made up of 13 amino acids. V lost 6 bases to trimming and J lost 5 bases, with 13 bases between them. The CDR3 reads CASRGGLGTEAFF. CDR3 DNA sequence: TGTGCCAGCAGGGGGGGGTTAGGGACTGAAGCTTTCTTT.

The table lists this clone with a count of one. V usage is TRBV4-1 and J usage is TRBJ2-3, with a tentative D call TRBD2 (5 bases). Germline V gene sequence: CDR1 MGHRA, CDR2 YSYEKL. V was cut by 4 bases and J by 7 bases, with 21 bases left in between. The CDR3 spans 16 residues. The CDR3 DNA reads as TGCGCCAGCAGCCCAACCGGGGAGCAGTTCCTTCATACGCAGTATTTT. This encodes CASSPTGEQFLHTQYF.

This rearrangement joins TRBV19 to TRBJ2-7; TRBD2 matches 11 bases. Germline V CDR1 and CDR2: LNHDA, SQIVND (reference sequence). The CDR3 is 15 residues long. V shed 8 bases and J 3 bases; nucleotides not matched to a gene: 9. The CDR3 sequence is CASSLGTSGLYEQYF. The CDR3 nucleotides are TGTGCCAGTTCCCTGGGGACTAGCGGACTCTACGAGCAGTACTTC.

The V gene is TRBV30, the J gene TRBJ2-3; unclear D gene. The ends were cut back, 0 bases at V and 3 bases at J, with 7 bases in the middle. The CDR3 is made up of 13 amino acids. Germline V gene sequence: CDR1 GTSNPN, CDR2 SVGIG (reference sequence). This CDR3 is CAWSVGRTDTQYF. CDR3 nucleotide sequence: TGTGCCTGGAGTGTGGGCAGGACAGATACGCAGTATTTT.

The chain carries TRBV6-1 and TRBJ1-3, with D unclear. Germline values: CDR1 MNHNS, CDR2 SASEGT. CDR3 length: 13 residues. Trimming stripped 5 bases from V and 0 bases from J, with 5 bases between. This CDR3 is CASSTDSGNTIYF. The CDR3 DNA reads TGTGCCAGCAGTACAGACTCTGGAAACACCATATATTTT.

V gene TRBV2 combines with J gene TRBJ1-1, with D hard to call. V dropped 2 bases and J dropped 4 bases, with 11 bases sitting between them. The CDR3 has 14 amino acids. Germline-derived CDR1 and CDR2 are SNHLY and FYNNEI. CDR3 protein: CASSENREATEAFF. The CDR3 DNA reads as TGTGCCAGCAGTGAAAATAGGGAGGCCACTGAAGCTTTCTTT.

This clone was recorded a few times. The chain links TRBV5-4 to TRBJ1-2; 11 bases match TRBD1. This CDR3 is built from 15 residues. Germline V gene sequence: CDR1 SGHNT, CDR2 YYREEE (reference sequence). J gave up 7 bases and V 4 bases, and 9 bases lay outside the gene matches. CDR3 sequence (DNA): TGTGCCAGCAGCCACCAGGGACAGGGGGATATTGGCTACACCTTC. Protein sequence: CASSHQGQGDIGYTF.

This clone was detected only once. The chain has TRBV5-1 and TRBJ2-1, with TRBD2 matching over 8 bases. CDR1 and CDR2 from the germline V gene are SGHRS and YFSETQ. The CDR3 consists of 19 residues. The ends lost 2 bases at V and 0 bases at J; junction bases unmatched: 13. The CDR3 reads CASSFSIGTSGSSYNEQFF. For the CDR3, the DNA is TGCGCCAGCAGCTTCTCGATCGGAACTAGCGGCAGCTCCTACAATGAGCAGTTCTTC.

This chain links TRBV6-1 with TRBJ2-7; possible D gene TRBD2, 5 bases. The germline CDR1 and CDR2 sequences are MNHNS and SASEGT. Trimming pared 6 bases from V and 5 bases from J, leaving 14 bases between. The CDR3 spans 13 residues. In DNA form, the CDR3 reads TGTGCCAGCAGGGAATATAGCGAGGACGAGCAGTACTTC. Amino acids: CASREYSEDEQYF.

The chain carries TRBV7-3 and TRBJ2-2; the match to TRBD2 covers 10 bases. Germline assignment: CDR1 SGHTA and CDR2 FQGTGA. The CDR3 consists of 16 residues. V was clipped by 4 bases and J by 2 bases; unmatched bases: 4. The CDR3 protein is CASSSGTSVNTGELFF. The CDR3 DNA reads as TGTGCCAGCAGCTCCGGGACTAGCGTAAACACCGGGGAGCTGTTTTTT.

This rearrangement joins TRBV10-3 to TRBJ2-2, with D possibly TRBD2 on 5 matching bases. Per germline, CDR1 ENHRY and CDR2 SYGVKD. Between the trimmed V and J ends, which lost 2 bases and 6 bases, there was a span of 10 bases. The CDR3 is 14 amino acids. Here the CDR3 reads CAISESGSAGELFF. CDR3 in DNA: TGTGCCATCAGTGAGAGTGGGAGCGCCGGGGAGCTGTTTTTT.

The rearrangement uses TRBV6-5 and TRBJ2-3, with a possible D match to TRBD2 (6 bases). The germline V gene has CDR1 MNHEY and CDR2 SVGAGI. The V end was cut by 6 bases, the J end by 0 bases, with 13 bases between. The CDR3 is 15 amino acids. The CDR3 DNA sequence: TGTGCCAGCAGCCAAGCGGGTTCAAGCACAGATACGCAGTATTTT. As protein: CASSQAGSSTDTQYF.

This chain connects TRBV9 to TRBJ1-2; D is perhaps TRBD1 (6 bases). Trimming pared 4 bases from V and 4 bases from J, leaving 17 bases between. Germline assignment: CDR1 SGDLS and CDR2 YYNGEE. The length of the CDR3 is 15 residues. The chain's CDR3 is CASSPSMGGAYGYTF. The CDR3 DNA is TGTGCCAGCAGCCCGAGTATGGGGGGGGCCTATGGCTACACCTTC. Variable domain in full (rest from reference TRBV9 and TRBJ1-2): DSGVTQTPKHLITATGQRVTLRCSPRSGDLSVYWYQQSLDQGLQFLIQYYNGEERAKGNILERFSAQQFPDLHSELNLSSLELGDSALYFCASSPSMGGAYGYTFGSGTRLTVV.

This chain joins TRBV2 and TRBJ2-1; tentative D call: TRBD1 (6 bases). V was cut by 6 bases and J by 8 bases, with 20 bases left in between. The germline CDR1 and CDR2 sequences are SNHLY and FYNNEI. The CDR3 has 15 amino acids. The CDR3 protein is CASRGWNQQGDEQFF. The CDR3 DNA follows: TGTGCCAGCAGGGGATGGAATCAACAGGGTGATGAGCAGTTCTTC.

CDR3 bases: TGTGCCAGCAATGGAGAGGACGGGGCTAACTATGGCTACACCTTC. Its translation: CASNGEDGANYGYTF. The chain uses TRBV2 and TRBJ1-2; no clear D gene. Trimming stripped 7 bases from V and 0 bases from J, with 15 bases between. CDR3 length equals 15 residues. Germline lookup yields CDR1 SNHLY and CDR2 FYNNEI.

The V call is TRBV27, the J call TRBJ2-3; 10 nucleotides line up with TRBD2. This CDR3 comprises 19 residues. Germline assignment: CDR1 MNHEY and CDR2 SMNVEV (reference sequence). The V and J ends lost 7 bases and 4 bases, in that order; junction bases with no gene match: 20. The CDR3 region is CASTQRRGILAGLSDTQYF. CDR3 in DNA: TGTGCCAGCACCCAACGGAGGGGGATACTAGCGGGATTGTCAGATACGCAGTATTTT.

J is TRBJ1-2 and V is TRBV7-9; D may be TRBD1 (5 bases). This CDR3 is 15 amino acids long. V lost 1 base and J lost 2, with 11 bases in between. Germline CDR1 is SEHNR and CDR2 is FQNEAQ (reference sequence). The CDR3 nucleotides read TGTGCCAGCAGCTTAGTTCCAGGGTTGAACTATGGCTACACCTTC. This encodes CASSLVPGLNYGYTF.

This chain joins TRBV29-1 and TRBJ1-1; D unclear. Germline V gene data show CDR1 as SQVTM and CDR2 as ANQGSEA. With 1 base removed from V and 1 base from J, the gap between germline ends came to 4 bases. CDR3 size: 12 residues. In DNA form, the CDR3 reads TGCAGCGTTGAAGGCAGGAACACTGAAGCTTTCTTT. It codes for CSVEGRNTEAFF.

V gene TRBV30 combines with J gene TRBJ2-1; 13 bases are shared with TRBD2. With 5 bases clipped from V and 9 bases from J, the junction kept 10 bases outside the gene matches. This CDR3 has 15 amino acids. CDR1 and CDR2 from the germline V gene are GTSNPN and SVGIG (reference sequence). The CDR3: CAWAFTSGRGGEQFF. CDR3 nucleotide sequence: TGTGCCTGGGCTTTTACTAGCGGGAGGGGGGGTGAGCAGTTCTTC.

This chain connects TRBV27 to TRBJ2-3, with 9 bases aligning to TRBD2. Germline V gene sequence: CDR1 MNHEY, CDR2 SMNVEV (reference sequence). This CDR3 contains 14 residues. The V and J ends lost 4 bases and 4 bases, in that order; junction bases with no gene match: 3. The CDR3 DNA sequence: TGTGCCAGCAGTTCAAGACTAGCGGCAGATACGCAGTATTTT. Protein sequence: CASSSRLAADTQYF.

CDR3 amino acids: CASQPGTFLVGEQYF. The CDR3 bases are TGTGCCAGCCAACCTGGGACTTTCCTTGTGGGGGAGCAGTACTTC. V usage is TRBV28 and J usage is TRBJ2-7; tentatively, D is TRBD2 (6 bases). CDR1 is MDHEN and CDR2 is SYDVKM in the germline V gene. The V gene lost 8 bases and the J gene lost 7 bases, with 24 bases spanning the gap. The CDR3 is 15 residues long.

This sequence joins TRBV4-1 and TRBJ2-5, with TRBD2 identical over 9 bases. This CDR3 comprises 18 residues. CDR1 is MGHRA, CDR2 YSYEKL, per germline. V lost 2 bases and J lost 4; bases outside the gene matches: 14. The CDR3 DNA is TGCGCCAGCAGCCAACGTCTCTTCAGCGGGGGGCCGGTAGAGACCCAGTACTTC. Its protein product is CASSQRLFSGGPVETQYF.

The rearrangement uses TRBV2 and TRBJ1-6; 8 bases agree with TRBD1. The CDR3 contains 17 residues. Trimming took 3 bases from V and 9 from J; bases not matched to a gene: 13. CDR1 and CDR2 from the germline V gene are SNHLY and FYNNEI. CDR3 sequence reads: CASSDFNDRGKVSPLHF. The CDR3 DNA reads TGTGCCAGCAGTGATTTTAATGACAGGGGAAAGGTTTCACCCCTCCACTTT. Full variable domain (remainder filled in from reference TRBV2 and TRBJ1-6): EPEVTQTPSHQVTQMGQEVILRCVPISNHLYFYWYRQILGQKVEFLVSFYNNEISEKSEIFDDQFSVERPDGSNFTLKIRSTKLEDSAMYFCASSDFNDRGKVSPLHFGNGTRLTVT.

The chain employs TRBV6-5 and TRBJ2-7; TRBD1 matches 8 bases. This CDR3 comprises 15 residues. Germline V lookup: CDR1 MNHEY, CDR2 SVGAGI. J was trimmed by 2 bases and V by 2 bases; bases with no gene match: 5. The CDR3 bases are TGTGCCAGCAGTTACGGACAGGGAGTCCCCTACGAGCAGTACTTC. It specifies CASSYGQGVPYEQYF.

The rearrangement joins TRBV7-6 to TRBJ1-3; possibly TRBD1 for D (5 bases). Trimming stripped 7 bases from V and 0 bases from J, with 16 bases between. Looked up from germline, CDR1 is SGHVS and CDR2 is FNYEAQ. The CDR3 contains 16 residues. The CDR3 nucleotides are TGTGCCAGCACTCGGAACGCGGGGCTCTCTGGAAACACCATATATTTT. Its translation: CASTRNAGLSGNTIYF.

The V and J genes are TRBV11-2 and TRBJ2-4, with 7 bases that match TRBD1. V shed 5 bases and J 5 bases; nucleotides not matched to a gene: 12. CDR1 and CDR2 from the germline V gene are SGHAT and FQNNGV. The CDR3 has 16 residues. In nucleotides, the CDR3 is TGTGCCAGCAGCCAACAGGGGCTGGGGGTTCAAAACATTCAGTACTTC. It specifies CASSQQGLGVQNIQYF.

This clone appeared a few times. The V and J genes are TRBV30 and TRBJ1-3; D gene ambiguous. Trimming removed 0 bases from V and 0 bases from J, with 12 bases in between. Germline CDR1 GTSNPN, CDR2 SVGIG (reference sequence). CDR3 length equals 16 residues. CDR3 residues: CAWSVAQMSSGNTIYF. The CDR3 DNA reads TGTGCCTGGAGTGTCGCACAGATGAGCTCTGGAAACACCATATATTTT.

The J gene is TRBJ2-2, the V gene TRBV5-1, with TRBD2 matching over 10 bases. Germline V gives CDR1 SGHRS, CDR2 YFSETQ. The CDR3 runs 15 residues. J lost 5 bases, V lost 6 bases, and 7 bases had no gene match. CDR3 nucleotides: TGCGCCAGCACCCCTAGCGGGAGTGGAACCGGGGAGCTGTTTTTT. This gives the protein CASTPSGSGTGELFF.

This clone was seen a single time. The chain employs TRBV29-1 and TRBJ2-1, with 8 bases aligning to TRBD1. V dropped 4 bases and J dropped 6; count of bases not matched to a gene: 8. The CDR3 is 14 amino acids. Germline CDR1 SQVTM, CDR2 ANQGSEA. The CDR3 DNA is TGCAGCGTTGGGCGGCAGGGGGCGATCAATGAGCAGTTCTTC. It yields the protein CSVGRQGAINEQFF.